This TCR beta chain was retrieved from a study of T-cell reconstitution after alpha-beta-depleted transplantation in children. General observations from the study: Recipient T cells and thymic progenitors that survived gave rise to the high TCRbeta diversity observed at day 60 in some patients. Alpha-beta T cells about two months after transplant reportedly derived from several hundred expanded graft clones.

This clonotype was observed at least ten times. What it binds is unknown. A library of TCRbeta sequences, prepared with unique molecular identifiers, was generated. From the PCR reads, TCRdb called clonotypes with MiXCR, one entry per CDR3 protein. This table holds around 15,000 distinct CDR3 sequences, 4.5% to 5.5% found once. The ends were cut back, 4 bases at V and 0 bases at J, with 10 bases in the middle. Germline lookup yields CDR1 MDHEN and CDR2 SYDVKM. The CDR3 has 15 residues. This rearrangement joins TRBV28 to TRBJ2-4; a possible D gene is TRBD2 (5 bases). This sequence originates from a boy younger than 18 with acute lymphoblastic leukemia, due to receive a stem cell transplant. The material was PBMCs, obtained before TCRalphabeta/CD19-depleted stem cell transplant. The CDR3 DNA sequence: TGTGCCAGCAGTTCCCGGACTCTAGCCAAAAACATTCAGTACTTC. Translated, it gives CASSSRTLAKNIQYF.